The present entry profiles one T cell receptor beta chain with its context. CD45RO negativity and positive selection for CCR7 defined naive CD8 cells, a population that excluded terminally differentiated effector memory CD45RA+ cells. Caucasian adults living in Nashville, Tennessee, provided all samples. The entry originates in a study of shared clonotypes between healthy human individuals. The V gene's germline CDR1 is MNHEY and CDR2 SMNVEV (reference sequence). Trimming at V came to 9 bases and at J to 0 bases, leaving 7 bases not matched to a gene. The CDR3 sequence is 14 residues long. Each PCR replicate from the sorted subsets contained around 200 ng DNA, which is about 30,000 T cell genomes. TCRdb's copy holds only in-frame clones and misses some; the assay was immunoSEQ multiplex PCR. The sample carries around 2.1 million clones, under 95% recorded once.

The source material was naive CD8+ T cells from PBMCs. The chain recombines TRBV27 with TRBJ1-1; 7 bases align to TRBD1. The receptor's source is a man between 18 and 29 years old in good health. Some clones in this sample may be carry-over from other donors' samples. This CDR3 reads CASKDRDLNTEAFF. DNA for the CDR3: TGTGCCAGTAAAGACAGGGATTTGAACACTGAAGCTTTCTTT.